Shown below are 9 T cell receptor beta chains from a single sample sequenced in a study of T cells in narcolepsy. This table comes from immunoSEQ multiplex PCR, and its TCRdb copy is limited to in-frame clones, with some not included. In the table there are about 35,000 clones, 80% of which are singletons. Specimen: memory (CD45RA-) CD4+ T cells from blood. The source is a human donor in good health.

V gene TRBV4-2 combines with J gene TRBJ2-2; 7 nucleotides match TRBD2. The CDR3 length is 14 residues. Trimming removed 5 bases from V and 9 bases from J; junction bases left unmatched: 9. From germline, CDR1 is LGHNA and CDR2 YNFKEQ. The CDR3 region has the DNA TGTGCCAGCAGCTTTGGGGGGGTCCGCCGGGAGCTGTTTTTT. It codes for CASSFGGVRRELFF.

The J gene is TRBJ2-7, the V gene TRBV6-5, with 9 bases matching TRBD1. V was clipped by 7 bases and J by 4 bases; unmatched bases: 8. This CDR3 is 14 amino acids long. CDR1 and CDR2 (germline): MNHEY, SVGAGI. CDR3 residues: CASNPPGQGYEQYF. CDR3 sequence (DNA): TGTGCCAGCAACCCCCCGGGACAGGGTTACGAGCAGTACTTC.

V usage is TRBV7-3 and J usage is TRBJ2-2, with D possibly being TRBD1 (7 bases). The CDR3 is 15 amino acids. Per the germline V gene, CDR1 is SGHTA and CDR2 is FQGTGA. V gave up 7 bases and J gave up 5 bases, with 17 bases separating them. This CDR3 reads CASTSGGPGTGELFF. CDR3 nucleotide sequence: TGTGCCAGCACCTCAGGGGGGCCCGGAACCGGGGAGCTGTTTTTT.

The genes are TRBV6-6 and TRBJ2-3, with 10 nucleotides matching TRBD2. After removal of 5 bases from V and 9 bases from J, the junction contained 14 bases not matched to a gene. CDR1 and CDR2 from the germline V gene are MNHNY and SVGAGI (reference sequence). The CDR3 extends over 16 amino acids. The CDR3 loop reads CASSPSSGGALGTQYF. In DNA, the CDR3 is TGTGCCAGCAGTCCCTCTAGCGGGGGTGCCCTCGGAACGCAGTATTTT.

V gene TRBV2 combines with J gene TRBJ2-3; D unclear. The CDR3 sequence is 13 residues long. V lost 4 bases and J lost 5, with 10 bases in between. Germline assignment: CDR1 SNHLY and CDR2 FYNNEI. The DNA of the CDR3 is TGTGCCAGCAGTGGACATGGGGAAGATACGCAGTATTTT. Translation gives CASSGHGEDTQYF.

This chain joins TRBV4-3 and TRBJ2-3; perhaps TRBD1 as D (5 bases). Deletions cut 3 bases from V and 1 base from J, with 11 bases between. Germline V gives CDR1 LGHNA, CDR2 YSLEER. The CDR3 consists of 15 residues. The CDR3 sequence: CASSQESRGTDTQYF. CDR3 DNA sequence: TGCGCCAGCAGCCAGGAGTCCAGGGGCACAGATACGCAGTATTTT.

Details on this clone: Distinct nucleotide sequences in the sample also encode this CDR3. V and J are TRBV5-1 and TRBJ2-2; 7 bases fit TRBD2. CDR1 and CDR2 from the germline V gene are SGHRS and YFSETQ. The CDR3 has 16 amino acids. V shed 2 bases, J shed 2 bases, and the junction held 6 bases outside the gene matches. CDR3 DNA: TGCGCCAGCAGCTTCAGACTAGCCGGAAACACCGGGGAGCTGTTTTTT. As protein: CASSFRLAGNTGELFF.

The V and J genes are TRBV25-1 and TRBJ1-4; 7 nucleotides line up with TRBD1. Germline V gives CDR1 MGHDK, CDR2 SYGVNS. The junction had 14 bases not matched to a gene; V was cut back by 8 bases and J by 8 bases. The CDR3 runs 15 residues. CDR3 sequence reads: CASPENRGRWEKLFF. The CDR3, as DNA: TGTGCCAGCCCCGAAAACAGGGGAAGGTGGGAAAAACTGTTTTTT.

V and J are TRBV18 and TRBJ2-7, with 10 bases that match TRBD2. From germline, CDR1 is KGHSH and CDR2 LQKENI. The CDR3 sequence is 16 residues long. The trim removed 5 bases at V and 0 bases at J, leaving 7 bases unmatched. The CDR3 DNA reads as TGTGCCAGCTCATCCCGACTAGCGGGTGGCTCCTACGAGCAGTACTTC. It translates to CASSSRLAGGSYEQYF.